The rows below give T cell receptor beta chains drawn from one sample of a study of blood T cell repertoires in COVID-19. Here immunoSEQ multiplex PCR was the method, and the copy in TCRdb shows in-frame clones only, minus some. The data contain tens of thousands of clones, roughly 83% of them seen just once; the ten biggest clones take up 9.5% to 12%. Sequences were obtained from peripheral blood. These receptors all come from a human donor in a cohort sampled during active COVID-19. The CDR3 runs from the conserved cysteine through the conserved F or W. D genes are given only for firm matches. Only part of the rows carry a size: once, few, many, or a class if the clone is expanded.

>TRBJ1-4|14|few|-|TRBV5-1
TGCGCCAGCAGCTTGTTCGGTACTGATGAAAAACTGTTTTTT
CASSLFGTDEKLFF
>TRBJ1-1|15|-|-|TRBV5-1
TGCGCCAGCAGCTTGGCCGGTGGGGCGGTCACTGAAGCTTTCTTT
CASSLAGGAVTEAFF
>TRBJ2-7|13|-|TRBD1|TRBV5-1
TGCGCCAGCAGCCGGGACAGAGTGGCCGAGCAGTACTTC
CASSRDRVAEQYF
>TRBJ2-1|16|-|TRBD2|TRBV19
TGTGCCAGTAACCCTGGGACTAGCGGGGGCTACAATGAGCAGTTCTTC
CASNPGTSGGYNEQFF
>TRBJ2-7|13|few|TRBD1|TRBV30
TGTGCCTGGAGTGGGACAGGGAGTTCGTCCCTGGACTTC
CAWSGTGSSSLDF
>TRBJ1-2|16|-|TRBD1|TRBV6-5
TGTGCCAGCAGTTACTTTTCGGGCGGGACAGGGCTTGGCTACACCTTC
CASSYFSGGTGLGYTF
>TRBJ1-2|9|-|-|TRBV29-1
TGCAGCGTTGACGGGGGCTACACCTTC
CSVDGGYTF
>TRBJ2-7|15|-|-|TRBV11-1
TGTGCCAGCAGCTTACCTAGTGCCTCGGGGTACGAGCAGTACTTC
CASSLPSASGYEQYF
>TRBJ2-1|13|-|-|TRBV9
TGTGCCAGCAGCGCGACAGACTACAATGAGCAGTTCTTC
CASSATDYNEQFF
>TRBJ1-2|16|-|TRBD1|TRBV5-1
TGCGCCAGCAACGAGAACCCGGGACAGGGTAACTATGGCTACACCTTC
CASNENPGQGNYGYTF
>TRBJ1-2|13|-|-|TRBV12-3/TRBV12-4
TGTGCCAGCAGTTTGGGCAGAAACTATGGCTACACCTTC
CASSLGRNYGYTF
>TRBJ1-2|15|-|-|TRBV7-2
TGTGCCAGCAGCTTAGGACCAGGGTTTAACTATGGCTACACCTTC
CASSLGPGFNYGYTF
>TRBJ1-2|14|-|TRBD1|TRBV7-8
TGTGCCAGCAGCTTCGACAGGGCTATCTATGGCTACACCTTC
CASSFDRAIYGYTF
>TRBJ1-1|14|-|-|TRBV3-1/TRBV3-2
TGTGCCAGCAGCCAAGTTTTGGGGGGCACTGAAGCTTTCTTT
CASSQVLGGTEAFF
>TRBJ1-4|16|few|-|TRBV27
TGTGCCAGCAGTTTCCGGGGATGGGGAGCTAATGAAAAACTGTTTTTT
CASSFRGWGANEKLFF
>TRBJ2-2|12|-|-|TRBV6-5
TGTGCCAGCAGTAGGAGCACCGGGGAGCTGTTTTTT
CASSRSTGELFF
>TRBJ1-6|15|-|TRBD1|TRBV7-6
TGTGCCAGCAGCCCACGGACAGGGGATAATTCACCCCTCCACTTT
CASSPRTGDNSPLHF
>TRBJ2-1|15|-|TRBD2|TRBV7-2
TGTGCCAGCAGCTTGTCGCGGGGGGTCTACAATGAGCAGTTCTTC
CASSLSRGVYNEQFF
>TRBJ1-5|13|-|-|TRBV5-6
TGTGCCAGCAGCCAGGGTCCCAATCAGCCCCAGCATTTT
CASSQGPNQPQHF
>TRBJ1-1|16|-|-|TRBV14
TGTGCCAGCAGCCAAGATTATCCGGGGTTAGGCACTGAAGCTTTCTTT
CASSQDYPGLGTEAFF
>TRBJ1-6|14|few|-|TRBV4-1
TGCGCCAGCAGCCAAGTCGGCCCGACAGGACATCCTCAATTT
CASSQVGPTGHPQF
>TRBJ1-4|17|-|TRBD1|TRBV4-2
TGTGCCAGCAGCCAGGGGAGGAGACAGGGGAATAATGAAAAACTGTTTTTT
CASSQGRRQGNNEKLFF
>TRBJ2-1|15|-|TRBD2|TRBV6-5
TGTGCCAGCAGTACCCTAGCGGGAGTCTACAATGAGCAGTTCTTC
CASSTLAGVYNEQFF
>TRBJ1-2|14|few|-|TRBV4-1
TGCGCCAGCAGCCAAGATACACGCAACTATGGCTACACCTTC
CASSQDTRNYGYTF
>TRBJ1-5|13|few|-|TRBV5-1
TGCGCCAGCAGCTTGGAGGCGGGGCAACCCCAGCATTTT
CASSLEAGQPQHF
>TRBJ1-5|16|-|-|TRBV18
TGTGCCAGCTCACCACCGCCAGGGTACGGCAATCAGCCCCAGCATTTT
CASSPPPGYGNQPQHF
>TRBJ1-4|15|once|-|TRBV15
TGTGCCACCAGCAGAAATGCCGGGTCTGAGGAAAAACTGTTTTTT
CATSRNAGSEEKLFF
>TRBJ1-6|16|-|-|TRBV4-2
TGTGCCAGCAGCCAAGATGGCGGAGCGTATAATTCACCCCTCCACTTT
CASSQDGGAYNSPLHF
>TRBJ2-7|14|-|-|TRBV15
TGTGCCACCTCATTGACAGTCAGCTTCTTAGAGCAGTACTTC
CATSLTVSFLEQYF
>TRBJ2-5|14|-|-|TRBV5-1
TGCGCCAGCAGCTTGGTGGAGGGCCAAGGGACCCAGTACTTC
CASSLVEGQGTQYF
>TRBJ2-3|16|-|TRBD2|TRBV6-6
TGTGCCAGCAGCCCCAGCGGGAGGCAAAACACAGATACGCAGTATTTT
CASSPSGRQNTDTQYF
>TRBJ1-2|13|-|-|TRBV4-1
TGCGCCAGCAGCCACCAAGGGGAATATGGCTACACCTTC
CASSHQGEYGYTF
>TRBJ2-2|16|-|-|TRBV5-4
TGTGCCAGCAGCTTGGCCAGAGGGAACGGGGCCGGGGAGCTGTTTTTT
CASSLARGNGAGELFF
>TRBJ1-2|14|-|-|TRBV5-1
TGCGCCAGCAGCCACGACACAGCTAACTATGGCTACACCTTC
CASSHDTANYGYTF
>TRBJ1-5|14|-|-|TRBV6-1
TGTGCCAGCAGTAAAGCCAGGCGCAATCAGCCCCAGCATTTT
CASSKARRNQPQHF
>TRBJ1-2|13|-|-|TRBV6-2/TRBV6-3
TGTGCCAGCAGTTACGGGGTCGGAGGCGGCTACACCTTC
CASSYGVGGGYTF
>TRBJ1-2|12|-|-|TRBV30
TGTGCCCCCCCGGAGGGGCGCAAGGGCTACACCTTC
CAPPEGRKGYTF
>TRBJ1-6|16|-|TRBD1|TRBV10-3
TGTGCCATCAGCCTAAGAGACAGGGGCGGGAATTCACCCCTCCACTTT
CAISLRDRGGNSPLHF
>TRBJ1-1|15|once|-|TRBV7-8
TGTGCCAGCAGCTTGTTCGGGTCCGGGGACACTGAAGCTTTCTTT
CASSLFGSGDTEAFF
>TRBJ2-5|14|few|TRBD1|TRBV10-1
TGCGCCAGCAGTGGGACGACAGGGGGAGAGACCCAGTACTTC
CASSGTTGGETQYF